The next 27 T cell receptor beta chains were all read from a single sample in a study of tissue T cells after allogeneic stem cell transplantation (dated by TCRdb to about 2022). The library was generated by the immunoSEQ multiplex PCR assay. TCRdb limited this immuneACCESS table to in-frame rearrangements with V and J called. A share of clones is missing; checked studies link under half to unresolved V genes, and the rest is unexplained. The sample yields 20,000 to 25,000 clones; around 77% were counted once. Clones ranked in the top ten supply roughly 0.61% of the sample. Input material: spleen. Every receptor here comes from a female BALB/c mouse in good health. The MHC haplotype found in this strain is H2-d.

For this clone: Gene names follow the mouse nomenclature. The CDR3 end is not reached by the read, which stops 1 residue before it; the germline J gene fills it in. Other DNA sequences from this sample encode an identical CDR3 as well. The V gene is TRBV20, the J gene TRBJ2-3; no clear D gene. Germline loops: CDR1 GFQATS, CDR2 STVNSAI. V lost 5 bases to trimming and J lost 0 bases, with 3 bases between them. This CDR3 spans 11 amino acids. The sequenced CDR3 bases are TGTGGTGCTTCTAGTGCAGAAACGCTGTAT. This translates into CGASSAETLY. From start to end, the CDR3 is CGASSAETLYF.

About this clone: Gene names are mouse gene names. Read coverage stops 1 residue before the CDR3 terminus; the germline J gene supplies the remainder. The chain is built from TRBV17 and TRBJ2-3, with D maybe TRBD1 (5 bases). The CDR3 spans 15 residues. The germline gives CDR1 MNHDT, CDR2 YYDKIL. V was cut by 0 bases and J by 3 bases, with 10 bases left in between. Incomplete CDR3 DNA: TGTGCTAGCAGTAGAGATAGGGGTCTGGCAGAAACGCTGTAT. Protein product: CASSRDRGLAETLY. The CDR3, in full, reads CASSRDRGLAETLYF.

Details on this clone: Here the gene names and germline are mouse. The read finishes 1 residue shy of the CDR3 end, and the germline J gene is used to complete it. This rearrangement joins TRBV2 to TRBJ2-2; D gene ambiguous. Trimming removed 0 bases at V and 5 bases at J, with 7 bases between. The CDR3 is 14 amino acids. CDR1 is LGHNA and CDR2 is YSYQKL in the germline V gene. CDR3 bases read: TGTGCCAGCAGCCAAGATCAGGATACCGGGCAGCTCTAC. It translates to CASSQDQDTGQLY. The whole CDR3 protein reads CASSQDQDTGQLYF.

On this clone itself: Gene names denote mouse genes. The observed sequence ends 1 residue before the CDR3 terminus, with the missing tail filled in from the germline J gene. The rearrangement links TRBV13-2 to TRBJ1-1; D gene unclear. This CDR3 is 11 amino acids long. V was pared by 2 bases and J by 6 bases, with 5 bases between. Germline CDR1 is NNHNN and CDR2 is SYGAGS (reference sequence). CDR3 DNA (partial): TGTGCCAGCGGTGACGGGTCAGAAGTCTTC. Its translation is CASGDGSEVF. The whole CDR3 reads CASGDGSEVFF.

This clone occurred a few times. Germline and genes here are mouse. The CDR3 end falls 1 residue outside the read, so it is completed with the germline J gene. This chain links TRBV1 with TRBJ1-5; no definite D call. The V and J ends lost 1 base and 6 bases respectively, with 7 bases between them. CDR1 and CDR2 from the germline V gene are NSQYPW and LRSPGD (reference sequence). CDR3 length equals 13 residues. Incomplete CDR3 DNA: TGCACCTGCAGTGCAGTACAAACCCAGGCTCCGCTT. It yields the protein CTCSAVQTQAPL. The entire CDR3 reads CTCSAVQTQAPLF. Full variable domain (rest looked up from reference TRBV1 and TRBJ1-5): VTLLEQNPRWRLVPRGQAVNLRCILKNSQYPWMSWYQQDLQKQLQWLFTLRSPGDKEVKSLPGADYLATRVTDTELRLQVANMSQGRTLYCTCSAVQTQAPLFGEGTRLSVL.

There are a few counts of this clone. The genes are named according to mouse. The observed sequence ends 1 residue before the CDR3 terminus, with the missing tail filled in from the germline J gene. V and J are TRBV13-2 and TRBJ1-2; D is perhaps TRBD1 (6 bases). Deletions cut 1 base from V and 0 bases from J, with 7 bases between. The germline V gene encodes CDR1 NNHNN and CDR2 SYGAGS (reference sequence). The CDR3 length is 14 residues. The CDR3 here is CASGDPGANSDYTF. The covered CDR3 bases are TGTGCCAGCGGTGATCCAGGGGCAAACTCCGACTACACC.

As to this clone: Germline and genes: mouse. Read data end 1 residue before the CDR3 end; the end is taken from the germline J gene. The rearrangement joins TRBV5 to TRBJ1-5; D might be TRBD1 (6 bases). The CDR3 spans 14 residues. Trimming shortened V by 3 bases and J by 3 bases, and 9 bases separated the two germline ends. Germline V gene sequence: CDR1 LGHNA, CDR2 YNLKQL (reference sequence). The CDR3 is CASSHQGSNQAPLF. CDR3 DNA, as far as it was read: TGTGCCAGCAGCCATCAGGGGAGCAACCAGGCTCCGCTT.

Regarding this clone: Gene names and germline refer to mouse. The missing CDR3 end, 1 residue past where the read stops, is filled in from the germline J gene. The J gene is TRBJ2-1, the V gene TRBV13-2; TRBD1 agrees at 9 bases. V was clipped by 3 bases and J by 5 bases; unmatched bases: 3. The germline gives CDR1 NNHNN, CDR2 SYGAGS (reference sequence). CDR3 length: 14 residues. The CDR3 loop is CASGVRDRDAEQFF. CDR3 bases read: TGTGCCAGCGGTGTCCGGGACAGGGATGCTGAGCAGTTC.

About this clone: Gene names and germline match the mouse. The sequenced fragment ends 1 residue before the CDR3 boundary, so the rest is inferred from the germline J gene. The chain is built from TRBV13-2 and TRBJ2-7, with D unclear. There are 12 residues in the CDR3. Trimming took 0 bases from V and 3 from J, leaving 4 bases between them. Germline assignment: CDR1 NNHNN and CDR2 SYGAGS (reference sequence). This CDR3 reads CASGDVNYEQYF. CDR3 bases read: TGTGCCAGCGGTGATGTGAACTATGAACAGTAC.

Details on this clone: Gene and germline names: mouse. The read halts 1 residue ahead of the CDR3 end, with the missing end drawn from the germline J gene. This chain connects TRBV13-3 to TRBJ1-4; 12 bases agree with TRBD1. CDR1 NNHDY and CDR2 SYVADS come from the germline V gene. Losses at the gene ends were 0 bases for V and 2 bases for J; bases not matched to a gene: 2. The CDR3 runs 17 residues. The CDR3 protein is CASSDGDRGRSNERLFF. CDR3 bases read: TGTGCCAGCAGTGATGGGGACAGGGGGCGATCCAACGAAAGATTATTT.

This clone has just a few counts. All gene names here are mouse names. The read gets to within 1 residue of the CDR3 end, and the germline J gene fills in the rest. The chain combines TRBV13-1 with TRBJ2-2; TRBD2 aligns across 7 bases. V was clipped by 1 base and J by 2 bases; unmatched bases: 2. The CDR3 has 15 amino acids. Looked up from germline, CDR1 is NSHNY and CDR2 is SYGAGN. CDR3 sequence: CASSDRWGNTGQLYF. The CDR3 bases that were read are TGTGCCAGCAGTGATCGCTGGGGGAACACCGGGCAGCTCTAC.

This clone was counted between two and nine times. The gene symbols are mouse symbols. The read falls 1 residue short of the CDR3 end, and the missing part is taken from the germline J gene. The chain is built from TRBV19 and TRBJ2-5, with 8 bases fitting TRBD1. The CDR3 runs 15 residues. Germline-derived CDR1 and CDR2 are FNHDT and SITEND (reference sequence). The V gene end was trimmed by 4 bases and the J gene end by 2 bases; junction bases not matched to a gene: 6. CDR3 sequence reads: CASSPHRGFQDTQYF. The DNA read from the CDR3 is TGTGCCAGCAGTCCCCACAGGGGGTTCCAAGACACCCAGTAC.

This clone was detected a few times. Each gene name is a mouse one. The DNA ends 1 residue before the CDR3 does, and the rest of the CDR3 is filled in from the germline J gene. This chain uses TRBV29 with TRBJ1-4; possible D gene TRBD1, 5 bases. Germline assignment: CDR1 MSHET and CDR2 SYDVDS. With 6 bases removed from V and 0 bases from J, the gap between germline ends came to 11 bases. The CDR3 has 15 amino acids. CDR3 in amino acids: CASSPDRLSNERLFF. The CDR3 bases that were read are TGTGCTAGCAGCCCAGACAGACTTTCCAACGAAAGATTATTT. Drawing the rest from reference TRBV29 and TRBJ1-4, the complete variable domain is DMKVTQMPRYLIKRMGENVLLECGQDMSHETMYWYRQDPGLGLQLIYISYDVDSNSEGDIPKGYRVSRKKREHFSLILDSAKTNQTSVYFCASSPDRLSNERLFFGHGTKLSVL.

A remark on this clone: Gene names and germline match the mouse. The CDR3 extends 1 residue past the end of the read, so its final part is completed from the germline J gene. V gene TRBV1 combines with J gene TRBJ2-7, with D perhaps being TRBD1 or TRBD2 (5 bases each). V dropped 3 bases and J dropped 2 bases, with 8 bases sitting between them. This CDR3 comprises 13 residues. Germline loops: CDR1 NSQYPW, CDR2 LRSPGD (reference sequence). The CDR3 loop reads CTCSAGTAYEQYF. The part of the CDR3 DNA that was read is TGCACCTGCAGTGCCGGGACCGCCTATGAACAGTAC. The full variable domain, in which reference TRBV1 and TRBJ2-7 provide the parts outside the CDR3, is VTLLEQNPRWRLVPRGQAVNLRCILKNSQYPWMSWYQQDLQKQLQWLFTLRSPGDKEVKSLPGADYLATRVTDTELRLQVANMSQGRTLYCTCSAGTAYEQYFGPGTRLTVL.

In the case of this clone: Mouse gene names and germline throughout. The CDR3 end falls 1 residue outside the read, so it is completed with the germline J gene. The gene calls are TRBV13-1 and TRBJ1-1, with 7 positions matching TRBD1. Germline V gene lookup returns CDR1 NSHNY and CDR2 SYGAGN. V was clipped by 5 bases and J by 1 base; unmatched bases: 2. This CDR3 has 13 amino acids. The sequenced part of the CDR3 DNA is TGTGCCAGCAGGGACAGGCGGAACACAGAAGTCTTC. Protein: CASRDRRNTEVF. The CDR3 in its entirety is CASRDRRNTEVFF.

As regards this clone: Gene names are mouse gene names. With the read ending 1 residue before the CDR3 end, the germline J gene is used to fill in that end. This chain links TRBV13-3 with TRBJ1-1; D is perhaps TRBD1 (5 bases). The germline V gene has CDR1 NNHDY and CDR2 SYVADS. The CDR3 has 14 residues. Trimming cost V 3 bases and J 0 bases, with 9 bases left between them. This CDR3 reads CASSVGLTNTEVFF. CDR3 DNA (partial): TGTGCCAGCAGTGTGGGACTGACAAACACAGAAGTCTTC.

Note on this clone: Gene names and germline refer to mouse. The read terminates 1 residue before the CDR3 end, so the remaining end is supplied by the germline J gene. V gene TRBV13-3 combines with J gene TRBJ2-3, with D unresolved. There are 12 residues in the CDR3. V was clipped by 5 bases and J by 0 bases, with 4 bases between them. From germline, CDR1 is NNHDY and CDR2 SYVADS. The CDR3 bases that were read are TGTGCCAGCAGGGCTAGTGCAGAAACGCTGTAT. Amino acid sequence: CASRASAETLY. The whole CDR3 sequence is CASRASAETLYF.

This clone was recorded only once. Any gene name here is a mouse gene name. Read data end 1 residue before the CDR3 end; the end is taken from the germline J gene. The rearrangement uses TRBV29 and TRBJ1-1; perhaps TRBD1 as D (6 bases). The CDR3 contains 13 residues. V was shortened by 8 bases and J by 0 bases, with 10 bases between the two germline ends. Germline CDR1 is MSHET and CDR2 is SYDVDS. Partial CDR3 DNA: TGTGCTAGCGGGGAGGGGGCAAACACAGAAGTCTTC. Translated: CASGEGANTEVF. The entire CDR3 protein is CASGEGANTEVFF.

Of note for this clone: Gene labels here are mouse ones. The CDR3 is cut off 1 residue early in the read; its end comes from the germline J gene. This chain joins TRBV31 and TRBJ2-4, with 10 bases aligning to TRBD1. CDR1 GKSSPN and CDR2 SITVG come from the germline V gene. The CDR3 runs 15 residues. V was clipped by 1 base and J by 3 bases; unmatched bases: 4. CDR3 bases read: TGTGCCTGGAGTCGGGACAGGGGTGGACAAAACACCTTGTAC. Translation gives CAWSRDRGGQNTLY. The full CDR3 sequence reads CAWSRDRGGQNTLYF.

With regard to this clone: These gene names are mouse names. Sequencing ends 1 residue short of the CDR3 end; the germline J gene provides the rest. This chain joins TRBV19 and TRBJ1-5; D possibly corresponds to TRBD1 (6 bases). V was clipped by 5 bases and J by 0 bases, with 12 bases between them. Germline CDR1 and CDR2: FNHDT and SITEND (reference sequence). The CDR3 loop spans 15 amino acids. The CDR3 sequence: CASSPQGNNNQAPLF. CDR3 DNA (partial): TGTGCCAGCAGCCCACAGGGCAATAACAACCAGGCTCCGCTT.

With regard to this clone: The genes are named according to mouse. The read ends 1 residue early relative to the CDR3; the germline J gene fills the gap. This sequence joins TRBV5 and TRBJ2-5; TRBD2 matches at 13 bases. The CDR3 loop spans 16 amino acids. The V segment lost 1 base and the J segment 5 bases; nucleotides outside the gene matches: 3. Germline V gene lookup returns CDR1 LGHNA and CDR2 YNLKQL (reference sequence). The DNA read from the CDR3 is TGTGCCAGCAGCCAAGGGACTGGGGGGGCGCGAGACACCCAGTAC. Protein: CASSQGTGGARDTQY. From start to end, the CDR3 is CASSQGTGGARDTQYF.

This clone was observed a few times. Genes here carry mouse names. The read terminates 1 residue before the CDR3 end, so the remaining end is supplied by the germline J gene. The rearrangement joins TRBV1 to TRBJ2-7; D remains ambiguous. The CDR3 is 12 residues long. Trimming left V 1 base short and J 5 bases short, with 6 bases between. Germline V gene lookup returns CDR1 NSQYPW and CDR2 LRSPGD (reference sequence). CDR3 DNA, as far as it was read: TGCACCTGCAGTGCAGTTTGGGATGAACAGTAC. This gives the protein CTCSAVWDEQY. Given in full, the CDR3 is CTCSAVWDEQYF.

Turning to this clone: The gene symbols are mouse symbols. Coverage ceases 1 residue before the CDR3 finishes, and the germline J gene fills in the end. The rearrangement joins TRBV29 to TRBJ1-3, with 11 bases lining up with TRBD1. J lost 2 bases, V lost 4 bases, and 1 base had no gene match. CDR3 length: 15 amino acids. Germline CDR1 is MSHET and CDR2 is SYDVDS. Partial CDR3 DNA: TGTGCTAGCAGTTGGGGACAGGGGGCTGGAAATACGCTCTAT. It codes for CASSWGQGAGNTLY. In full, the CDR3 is CASSWGQGAGNTLYF. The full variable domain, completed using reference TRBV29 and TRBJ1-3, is DMKVTQMPRYLIKRMGENVLLECGQDMSHETMYWYRQDPGLGLQLIYISYDVDSNSEGDIPKGYRVSRKKREHFSLILDSAKTNQTSVYFCASSWGQGAGNTLYFGEGSRLIVV.

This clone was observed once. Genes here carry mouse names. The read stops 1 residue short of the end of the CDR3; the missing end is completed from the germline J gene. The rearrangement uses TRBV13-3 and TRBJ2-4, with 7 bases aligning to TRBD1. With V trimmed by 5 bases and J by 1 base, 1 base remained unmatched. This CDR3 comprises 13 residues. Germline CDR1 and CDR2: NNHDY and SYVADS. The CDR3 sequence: CASSDRGQNTLYF. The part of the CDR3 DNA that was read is TGTGCCAGCAGCGACAGGGGTCAAAACACCTTGTAC.

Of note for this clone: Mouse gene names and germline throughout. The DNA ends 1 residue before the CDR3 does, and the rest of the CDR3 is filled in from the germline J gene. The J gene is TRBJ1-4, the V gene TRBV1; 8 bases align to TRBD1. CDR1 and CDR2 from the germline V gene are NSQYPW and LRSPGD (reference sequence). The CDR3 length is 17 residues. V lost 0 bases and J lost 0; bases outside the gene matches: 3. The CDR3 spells CTCSADGTGISNERLFF. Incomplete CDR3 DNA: TGCACCTGCAGTGCAGACGGGACAGGAATTTCCAACGAAAGATTATTT.

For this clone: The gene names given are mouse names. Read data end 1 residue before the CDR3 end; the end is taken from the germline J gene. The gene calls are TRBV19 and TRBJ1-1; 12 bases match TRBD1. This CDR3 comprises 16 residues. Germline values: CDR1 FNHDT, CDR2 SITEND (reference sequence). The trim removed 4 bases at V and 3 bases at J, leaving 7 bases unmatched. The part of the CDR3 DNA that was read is TGTGCCAGCAGTTGGGGGACAGGGGGCGTAGACACAGAAGTCTTC. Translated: CASSWGTGGVDTEVF. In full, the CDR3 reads CASSWGTGGVDTEVFF.

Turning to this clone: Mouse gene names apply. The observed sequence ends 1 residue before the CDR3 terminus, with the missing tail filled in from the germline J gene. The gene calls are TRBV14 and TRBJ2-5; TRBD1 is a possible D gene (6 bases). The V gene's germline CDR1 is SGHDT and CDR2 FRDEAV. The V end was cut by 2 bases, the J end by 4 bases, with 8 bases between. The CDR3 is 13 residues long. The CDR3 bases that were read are TGTGCCAGCAGTTTGGGGACAAAAGACACCCAGTAC. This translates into CASSLGTKDTQY. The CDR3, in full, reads CASSLGTKDTQYF.